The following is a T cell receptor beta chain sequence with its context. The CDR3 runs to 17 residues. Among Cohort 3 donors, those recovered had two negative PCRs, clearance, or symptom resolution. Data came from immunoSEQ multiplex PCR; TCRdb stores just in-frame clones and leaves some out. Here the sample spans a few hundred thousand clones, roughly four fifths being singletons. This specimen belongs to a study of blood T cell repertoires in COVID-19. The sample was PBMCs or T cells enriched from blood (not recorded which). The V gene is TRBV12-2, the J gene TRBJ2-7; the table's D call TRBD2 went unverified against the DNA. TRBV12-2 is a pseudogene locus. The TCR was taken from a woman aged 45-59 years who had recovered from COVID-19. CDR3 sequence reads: CASRSNTREWGDYEQYF. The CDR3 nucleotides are TGTGCAAGTCGCTCTAACACCCGGGAATGGGGGGACTACGAGCAGTACTTC.